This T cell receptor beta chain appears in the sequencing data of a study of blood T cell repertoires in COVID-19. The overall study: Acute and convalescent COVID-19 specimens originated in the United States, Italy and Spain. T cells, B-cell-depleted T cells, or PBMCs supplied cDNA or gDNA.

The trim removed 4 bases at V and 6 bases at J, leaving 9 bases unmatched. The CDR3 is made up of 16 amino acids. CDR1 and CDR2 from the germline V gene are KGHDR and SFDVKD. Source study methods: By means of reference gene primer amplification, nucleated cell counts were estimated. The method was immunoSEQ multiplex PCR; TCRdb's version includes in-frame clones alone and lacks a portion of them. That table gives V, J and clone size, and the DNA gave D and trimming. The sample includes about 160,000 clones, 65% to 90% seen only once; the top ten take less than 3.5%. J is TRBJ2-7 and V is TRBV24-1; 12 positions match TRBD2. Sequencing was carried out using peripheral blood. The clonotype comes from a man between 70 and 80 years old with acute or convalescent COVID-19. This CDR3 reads CATSETTTSGSPEQYF. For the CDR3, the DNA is TGTGCCACCAGTGAGACTACGACTAGCGGGAGTCCCGAGCAGTACTTC.